What follows are 18 T cell receptor beta chains derived from one specimen sequenced in a study of control samples from healthy donors and cancer patients. TCRdb's copy holds only in-frame clones and misses some; the assay was immunoSEQ multiplex PCR. Of roughly 90,000 clones listed, just over 90% were seen once; the top ten hold around 1.5%. Sequencing was carried out using blood. These receptors all come from a woman aged 25-40 years in good health.

The rearrangement joins TRBV6-5 to TRBJ1-1, with TRBD1 matching 11 bases. The junction had 8 bases not matched to a gene; V was cut back by 7 bases and J by 10 bases. Germline assignment: CDR1 MNHEY and CDR2 SVGAGI. CDR3 length: 13 residues. For the CDR3, the DNA is TGTGCCAGCACCCGGACAGGGGGCAGGGGAGCTTTCTTT. This sequence encodes CASTRTGGRGAFF.

The rearrangement uses TRBV5-1 and TRBJ1-5, with 7 positions matching TRBD1. V lost 5 bases, J lost 2 bases, and 7 bases stayed unmatched. This CDR3 contains 15 residues. From germline, CDR1 is SGHRS and CDR2 YFSETQ. CDR3 loop: CASRLTTGGNQPQHF. Here the CDR3 DNA reads TGCGCCAGCAGGCTTACTACAGGGGGCAATCAGCCCCAGCATTTT.

The chain couples TRBV7-8 to TRBJ2-1, with D unresolved. The CDR3 has 12 residues. Trimming removed 5 bases from V and 6 bases from J, with 8 bases in between. Germline V gene lookup returns CDR1 SGHVS and CDR2 FQNEAQ. In DNA form, the CDR3 reads TGTGCCAGCAGCCCCTCCGGCAATGAGCAGTTCTTC. Its translation is CASSPSGNEQFF.

The CDR3 DNA reads TGTGCCAGTAGTTTACAGCCTAATGAAGCTTTCTTT. It yields the protein CASSLQPNEAFF. The rearrangement joins TRBV19 to TRBJ1-1; D remains ambiguous. With 5 bases removed from V and 7 bases from J, the gap between germline ends came to 11 bases. This CDR3 has 12 residues. Germline CDR1 is LNHDA and CDR2 is SQIVND (reference sequence).

In nucleotides, the CDR3 is TGTGCCAGCAGCTTGGGGACATCCCGCGGCTACACCTTC. Protein sequence: CASSLGTSRGYTF. The rearrangement joins TRBV7-9 to TRBJ1-2, with a weak D call TRBD1 (6 bases). CDR3 length equals 13 residues. Trimming removed 3 bases from V and 8 bases from J, with 13 bases in between. Germline CDR1 reads SEHNR; CDR2 reads FQNEAQ (reference sequence).

This clone appeared a single time. V usage is TRBV5-6 and J usage is TRBJ1-2, with 8 positions matching TRBD1. V shed 4 bases and J 5 bases; nucleotides not matched to a gene: 19. The germline V gene encodes CDR1 SGHDT and CDR2 YYEEEE. The CDR3 totals 18 residues. CDR3 loop: CASSLRWDRSLSHYGYTF. CDR3 coding DNA: TGTGCCAGCAGCCTACGTTGGGACAGGTCTCTCTCCCATTATGGCTACACCTTC.

The rearrangement joins TRBV28 to TRBJ2-7; 9 bases are shared with TRBD1. This CDR3 region has 14 residues. Germline assignment: CDR1 MDHEN and CDR2 SYDVKM. Trimming cost V 3 bases and J 4 bases; bases outside gene matches: 4. The CDR3 bases are TGTGCCAGCAGTTTGCACAGGGGGCAGTACGAGCAGTACTTC. Translating it yields CASSLHRGQYEQYF.

The rearrangement uses TRBV4-1 and TRBJ2-1, with D tentatively TRBD2 (6 bases). Trimming left V 6 bases short and J 4 bases short, with 13 bases between. Germline CDR1 MGHRA, CDR2 YSYEKL. This CDR3 comprises 14 residues. The CDR3: CASRGWGDYNEQFF. The CDR3 nucleotides read TGCGCCAGCAGAGGCTGGGGGGATTACAATGAGCAGTTCTTC.

The chain recombines TRBV27 with TRBJ1-2; 10 positions match TRBD1. Germline V lookup: CDR1 MNHEY, CDR2 SMNVEV (reference sequence). With 5 bases clipped from V and 5 bases from J, the junction kept 2 bases outside the gene matches. The CDR3 consists of 13 residues. CDR3 sequence reads: CASSDRGQYGYTF. The CDR3 nucleotides read TGTGCCAGCAGTGACAGGGGGCAATATGGCTACACCTTC.

This sequence joins TRBV27 and TRBJ2-1; 9 bases are shared with TRBD1. The trim removed 1 base at V and 9 bases at J, leaving 10 bases unmatched. The CDR3 totals 16 residues. Germline CDR1 is MNHEY and CDR2 is SMNVEV (reference sequence). CDR3 bases: TGTGCCAGCAGTTTATTTGGACAGGGGAACGGGATTGAGCAGTTCTTC. It encodes CASSLFGQGNGIEQFF.

DNA of the CDR3: TGTGCCAGCAGGGATTTCACTGAAGCTTTCTTT. This translates into CASRDFTEAFF. This sequence joins TRBV6-5 and TRBJ1-1; D unclear. V lost 6 bases and J lost 4, with 6 bases in between. CDR1 is MNHEY, CDR2 SVGAGI, per germline. The CDR3 length is 11 residues.

The chain uses TRBV12-3 or TRBV12-4 and TRBJ1-2, with D maybe TRBD1 (6 bases). V lost 5 bases and J lost 8, with 15 bases in between. The CDR3 length is 13 residues. The CDR3 is CASSDQGLRGYTF. The CDR3 DNA reads as TGTGCCAGCAGTGACCAGGGGCTGAGGGGCTACACCTTC.

The chain has TRBV7-9 and TRBJ1-2; 7 bases fit TRBD1. V gave up 9 bases and J gave up 6 bases; unmatched junction bases: 16. The CDR3 covers 15 residues. Germline lookup yields CDR1 SEHNR and CDR2 FQNEAQ (reference sequence). For the CDR3, the DNA is TGTGCCAGTACCCCCTCAGGGGGAACATCGCATGGCTACACCTTC. Its protein is CASTPSGGTSHGYTF.

V is TRBV11-3 and J is TRBJ2-5; 7 nucleotides match TRBD2. CDR1 SGHNT and CDR2 YENEEA come from the germline V gene. This CDR3 comprises 15 residues. The junction had 10 bases not matched to a gene; V was cut back by 5 bases and J by 4 bases. CDR3 coding DNA: TGTGCCAGCAGCCCTTCCTGGGCGGGAGTAGAGACCCAGTACTTC. The encoded protein is CASSPSWAGVETQYF.

The genes are TRBV28 and TRBJ2-5, with D unresolved. Germline CDR1 reads MDHEN; CDR2 reads SYDVKM. The CDR3 covers 14 residues. Deletions cut 2 bases from V and 3 bases from J, with 10 bases between. CDR3 DNA sequence: TGTGCCAGCAGTTTAAGATTCGCAGAAGAGACCCAGTACTTC. It yields the protein CASSLRFAEETQYF.

This clone was detected only a few times. The chain recombines TRBV5-6 with TRBJ1-3; D is possibly TRBD1 (5 bases). The CDR3 covers 14 residues. CDR1 is SGHDT, CDR2 YYEEEE, per germline. V lost 3 bases and J lost 4, with 11 bases in between. Here the CDR3 reads CASSYPGTGNTIYF. The CDR3 bases are TGTGCCAGCAGCTACCCTGGGACGGGAAACACCATATATTTT.

V usage is TRBV27 and J usage is TRBJ1-2, with D tentatively TRBD1 (6 bases). This CDR3 is 16 amino acids long. V lost 3 bases and J lost 1, with 15 bases in between. Germline V CDR1 and CDR2: MNHEY, SMNVEV (reference sequence). CDR3 nucleotides: TGTGCCAGCAGTTTTTGGTCGACAGGAATTAACTATGGCTACACCTTC. This encodes CASSFWSTGINYGYTF.

This rearrangement joins TRBV21-1 to TRBJ1-2. TRBV21-1 corresponds to a pseudogene. CDR3 length: 13 residues. CDR3 region: CASSKKHIHGYTF. In DNA form, the CDR3 reads TGTGCCAGCAGCAAAAAGCACATCCATGGCTACACCTTC.